The 14 T cell receptor beta chains below were found in one sample sequenced in a study of shared clonotypes between healthy human individuals. Only in-frame clones appear in the TCRdb table, and some are missing; sequencing was by immunoSEQ multiplex PCR. Of some 1.5 million clones listed, 95% to 99% are singletons. Sample: naive CD4+ T cells sorted from blood. Subset indicated: CD45RA+ positively selected. The receptors were sampled from a man aged 25 to 40 in good health.

The chain recombines TRBV5-5 with TRBJ2-1, with TRBD2 as a possible D gene (5 bases). Trimming shortened V by 4 bases and J by 0 bases, and 14 bases separated the two germline ends. The CDR3 is 16 residues long. The V gene's germline CDR1 is SGHKS and CDR2 YYEKEE (reference sequence). The chain's CDR3 is CASSPGPGSSYNEQFF. DNA for the CDR3: TGTGCCAGCAGCCCCGGCCCGGGGAGCTCCTACAATGAGCAGTTCTTC.

CDR3 residues: CASSLDPINEKLFF. As DNA, the CDR3 is TGTGCCAGCAGCTTGGACCCGATTAATGAAAAACTGTTTTTT. The chain couples TRBV5-5 to TRBJ1-4; no firm D call. The CDR3 totals 14 residues. Per germline, CDR1 SGHKS and CDR2 YYEKEE (reference sequence). Trimming pared 0 bases from V and 4 bases from J, leaving 7 bases between.

In DNA form, the CDR3 reads TGTGCCAGTATAGGACAACACACAGATACGCAGTATTTT. Its translation: CASIGQHTDTQYF. The chain employs TRBV19 and TRBJ2-3; TRBD1 might be the D (5 bases). Germline CDR1 LNHDA, CDR2 SQIVND (reference sequence). The CDR3 runs to 13 residues. Trimming left V 7 bases short and J 2 bases short, with 10 bases between.

The chain uses TRBV5-4 and TRBJ1-2; 10 positions match TRBD1. The CDR3 extends over 17 amino acids. Germline assignment: CDR1 SGHNT and CDR2 YYREEE (reference sequence). V lost 4 bases and J lost 2; bases outside the gene matches: 11. The CDR3 sequence: CASSTPGQGITNYGYTF. The CDR3 coding sequence is TGTGCCAGCAGCACGCCGGGACAGGGGATTACCAACTATGGCTACACCTTC.

V and J are TRBV7-8 and TRBJ1-1; perhaps TRBD1 as D (6 bases). V was clipped by 5 bases and J by 1 base, with 8 bases between them. CDR1 and CDR2 from the germline V gene are SGHVS and FQNEAQ. The CDR3 sequence is 13 residues long. As DNA, the CDR3 is TGTGCCAGCAGCCAGACAGGGAACACTGAAGCTTTCTTT. It encodes CASSQTGNTEAFF.

V and J are TRBV9 and TRBJ2-3, with D unclear. Trimming pared 0 bases from V and 1 base from J, leaving 9 bases between. The CDR3 is made up of 15 amino acids. Germline V lookup: CDR1 SGDLS, CDR2 YYNGEE. The CDR3 here is CASSVDLRGTDTQYF. The DNA of the CDR3 is TGTGCCAGCAGCGTAGATCTCCGGGGCACAGATACGCAGTATTTT.

This chain links TRBV28 with TRBJ2-7; 8 bases line up with TRBD1. CDR1 and CDR2 from the germline V gene are MDHEN and SYDVKM. The CDR3 loop spans 14 amino acids. Trimming cost V 8 bases and J 4 bases; bases outside gene matches: 10. CDR3 sequence reads: CASCSGTGEYEQYF. The CDR3 bases are TGTGCCAGCTGTTCCGGGACAGGAGAGTACGAGCAGTACTTC.

The chain has TRBV5-4 and TRBJ2-7; possible D gene TRBD1, 6 bases. V shed 0 bases and J shed 2 bases, with 18 bases lying between them. The germline gives CDR1 SGHNT, CDR2 YYREEE (reference sequence). The CDR3 is made up of 17 amino acids. The CDR3 loop reads CASSLDYGAGDPYEQYF. The CDR3 DNA follows: TGTGCCAGCAGCTTGGACTACGGGGCAGGGGACCCCTACGAGCAGTACTTC.

The V gene is TRBV7-8, the J gene TRBJ1-5; D is unresolved. Germline CDR1 SGHVS, CDR2 FQNEAQ. CDR3 length: 12 residues. V lost 1 base and J lost 6, with 4 bases in between. CDR3 sequence: CASSLDFQPQHF. The DNA for the CDR3 is TGTGCCAGCAGCTTAGATTTTCAGCCCCAGCATTTT.

The V gene is TRBV5-1, the J gene TRBJ2-7; D not certain. V shed 1 base and J shed 3 bases, with 8 bases lying between them. Germline loops: CDR1 SGHRS, CDR2 YFSETQ. This CDR3 comprises 13 residues. This chain's CDR3 is CASSLNRIYEQYF. The CDR3 DNA follows: TGCGCCAGCAGCTTGAATCGCATCTACGAGCAGTACTTC.

The chain combines TRBV5-1 with TRBJ2-2, with D uncertain. Germline V gene lookup returns CDR1 SGHRS and CDR2 YFSETQ. With 2 bases removed from V and 0 bases from J, the gap between germline ends came to 8 bases. CDR3 length: 15 amino acids. CDR3 in amino acids: CASSLPGTNTGELFF. CDR3 DNA sequence: TGCGCCAGCAGCTTACCAGGAACGAACACCGGGGAGCTGTTTTTT.

The genes are TRBV11-2 and TRBJ2-2; 9 nucleotides line up with TRBD2. This CDR3 comprises 16 residues. The germline V gene has CDR1 SGHAT and CDR2 FQNNGV. Trimming cost V 3 bases and J 1 base; bases outside gene matches: 3. Written as DNA, the CDR3 is TGTGCCAGCAGCTTTCAGCGGGGGGTGAACACCGGGGAGCTGTTTTTT. Its translation is CASSFQRGVNTGELFF. The whole variable domain, remainder taken from reference TRBV11-2 and TRBJ2-2, is EAGVAQSPRYKIIEKRQSVAFWCNPISGHATLYWYQQILGQGPKLLIQFQNNGVVDDSQLPKDRFSAERLKGVDSTLKIQPAKLEDSAVYLCASSFQRGVNTGELFFGEGSRLTVL.

This clone is a singleton in its sample. This chain uses TRBV10-1 with TRBJ2-7; TRBD1 aligns across 9 bases. The germline gives CDR1 WNHNN, CDR2 SYGVQD (reference sequence). The CDR3 sequence is 14 residues long. The J segment lost 12 bases and the V segment lost 5 bases, leaving 14 bases of the junction unmatched. CDR3 in DNA: TGCGCCAGCAGTAGTTCGGGACAGGGATCTTCTCGGTACTTC. As protein: CASSSSGQGSSRYF.

The chain links TRBV29-1 to TRBJ2-4, with D tentatively TRBD2 (6 bases). V was pared by 3 bases and J by 13 bases, with 13 bases between. The CDR3 is made up of 11 amino acids. Germline V lookup: CDR1 SQVTM, CDR2 ANQGSEA. CDR3 sequence reads: CSVERERAQYF. CDR3 sequence (DNA): TGCAGCGTTGAGAGGGAGCGGGCGCAGTACTTC.